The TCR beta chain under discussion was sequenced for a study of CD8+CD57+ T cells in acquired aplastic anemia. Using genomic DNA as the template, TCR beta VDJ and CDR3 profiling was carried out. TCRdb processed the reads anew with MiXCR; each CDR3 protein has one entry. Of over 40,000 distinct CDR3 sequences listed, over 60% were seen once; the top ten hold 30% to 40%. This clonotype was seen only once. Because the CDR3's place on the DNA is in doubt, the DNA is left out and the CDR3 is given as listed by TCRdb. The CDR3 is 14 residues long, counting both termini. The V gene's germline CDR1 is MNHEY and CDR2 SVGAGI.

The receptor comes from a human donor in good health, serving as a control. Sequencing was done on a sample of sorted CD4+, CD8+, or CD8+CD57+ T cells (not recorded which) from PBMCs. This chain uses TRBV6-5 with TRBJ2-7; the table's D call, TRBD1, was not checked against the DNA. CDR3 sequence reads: CASSSSTGADEQYF.